This T cell receptor beta chain was sequenced in a study of blood T cell repertoires in COVID-19. Study at large: Sites across the United States, Italy and Spain contributed samples from acute and convalescent COVID-19. From T cells, B-cell-depleted T cells, or PBMCs came the material, which was cDNA or gDNA.

Notes on this clone: Other nucleotide sequences in the sample specify the same CDR3.

Original data processing: Reference gene primer amplification in the assay estimated nucleated cell counts. Only in-frame clones appear in the TCRdb table, and some are missing; sequencing was by immunoSEQ multiplex PCR. V and J calls plus clone size are reproduced from that table; the DNA served to infer D and trimming. The sample carries roughly 700,000 clones, 85% to 90% recorded once. J lost 3 bases, V lost 5 bases, and 7 bases had no gene match. Germline values: CDR1 MNHEY, CDR2 SVGAGI. The CDR3 spans 15 residues. The sequence derives from a woman between 18 and 29 years old with acute or convalescent COVID-19. The source material was peripheral blood. This chain connects TRBV6-5 to TRBJ1-2; 9 nucleotides agree with TRBD1. Written as DNA, the CDR3 is TGTGCCAGCAGTCCCACAGGGGGCGTTGACTATGGCTACACCTTC. Residues: CASSPTGGVDYGYTF.